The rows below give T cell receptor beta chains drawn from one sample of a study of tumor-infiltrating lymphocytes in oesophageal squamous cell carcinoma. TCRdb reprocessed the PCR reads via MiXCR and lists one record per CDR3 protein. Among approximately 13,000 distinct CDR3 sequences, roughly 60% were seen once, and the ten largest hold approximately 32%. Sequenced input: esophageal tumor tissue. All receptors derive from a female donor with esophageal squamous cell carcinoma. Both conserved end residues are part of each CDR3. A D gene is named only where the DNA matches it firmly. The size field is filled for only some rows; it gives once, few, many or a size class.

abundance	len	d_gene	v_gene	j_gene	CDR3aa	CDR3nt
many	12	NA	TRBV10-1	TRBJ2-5	CASSESRDAQYF	TGCGCCAGCAGTGAGTCGCGGGACGCCCAGTACTTC
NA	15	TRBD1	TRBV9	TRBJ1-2	CASSHRQGWDYGYTF	TGTGCCAGCAGCCACAGACAGGGGTGGGACTATGGCTACACCTTC
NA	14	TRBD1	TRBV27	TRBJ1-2	CASSRQGSNYGYTF	TGTGCCAGCAGCAGACAGGGAAGCAACTATGGCTACACCTTC
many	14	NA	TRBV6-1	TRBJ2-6	CASSTLSGANVLTF	TGTGCCAGCAGCACACTGTCTGGGGCCAACGTCCTGACTTTC
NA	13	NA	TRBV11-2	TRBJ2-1	CASSLGGDNEQFF	TGTGCCAGCAGCTTAGGCGGAGACAATGAGCAGTTCTTC
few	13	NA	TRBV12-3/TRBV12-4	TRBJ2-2	CASRPRNTGELFF	TGTGCCAGCAGACCCAGGAACACCGGGGAGCTGTTTTTT
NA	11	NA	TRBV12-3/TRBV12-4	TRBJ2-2	CASSYAGELFF	TGTGCCAGCAGTTATGCCGGGGAGCTGTTTTTT
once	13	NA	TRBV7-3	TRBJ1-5	CASSPTGNQPQHF	TGTGCCAGCAGCCCCACCGGGAACCAGCCCCAGCATTTT
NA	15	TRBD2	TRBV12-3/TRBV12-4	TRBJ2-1	CASSLGTSDYNEQFF	TGTGCCAGCAGTTTAGGGACTAGCGACTACAATGAGCAGTTCTTC
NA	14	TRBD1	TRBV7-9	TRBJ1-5	CASSFQGANQPQHF	TGTGCCAGCAGCTTCCAGGGGGCGAATCAGCCCCAGCATTTT
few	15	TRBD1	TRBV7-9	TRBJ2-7	CASSDNAGTDYEQYF	TGTGCCAGCAGTGATAATGCCGGGACAGATTACGAGCAGTACTTC
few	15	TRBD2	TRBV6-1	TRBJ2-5	CASSDPWGGKETQYF	TGTGCCAGCAGTGACCCCTGGGGGGGGAAGGAGACCCAGTACTTC
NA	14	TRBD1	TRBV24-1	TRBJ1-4	CATSMTGEGEKLFF	TGTGCCACCAGTATGACAGGGGAGGGTGAAAAACTGTTTTTT
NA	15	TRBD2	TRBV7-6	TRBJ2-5	CASSLGAGGQSQQYF	TGTGCCAGCAGCTTAGGGGCGGGAGGGCAATCCCAGCAGTACTTC
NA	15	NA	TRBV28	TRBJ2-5	CASSLLHTGQETQYF	TGTGCCAGCAGTTTACTACACACCGGGCAAGAGACCCAGTACTTC
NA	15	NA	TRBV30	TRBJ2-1	CVWNSPGLLDFAQFF	TGTGTCTGGAATAGCCCAGGCCTTCTGGATTTTGCACAGTTCTTC
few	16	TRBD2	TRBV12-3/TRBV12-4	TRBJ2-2	CASRNGVAGGHGELFF	TGTGCCAGCAGGAACGGGGTAGCGGGAGGTCACGGGGAGCTGTTTTTT
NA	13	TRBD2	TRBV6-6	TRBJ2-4	CASSYLRTRLQYF	TGTGCCAGCAGTTACCTACGGACTAGGTTGCAGTACTTC
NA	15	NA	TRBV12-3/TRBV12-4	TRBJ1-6	CASSTGSSYNSPLHF	TGTGCCAGCAGTACAGGGAGCTCCTATAATTCACCCCTCCACTTT
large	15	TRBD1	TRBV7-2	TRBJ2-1	CASSLRTGRNDEQFF	TGTGCCAGCAGCTTAAGGACAGGCCGTAACGATGAGCAGTTCTTC
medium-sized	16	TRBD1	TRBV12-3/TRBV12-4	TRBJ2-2	CASSFGTGFGTGELFF	TGTGCCAGCAGTTTCGGGACAGGGTTTGGCACCGGGGAGCTGTTTTTT
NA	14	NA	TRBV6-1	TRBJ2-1	CASSEALGPHEQFF	TGTGCCAGCAGTGAAGCGCTAGGACCCCATGAGCAGTTCTTC
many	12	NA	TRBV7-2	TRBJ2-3	CASSLGADTQYF	TGTGCCAGCAGCTTAGGAGCAGATACGCAGTATTTT
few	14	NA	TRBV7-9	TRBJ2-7	CASSPDRSTYEQYF	TGTGCCAGCAGCCCAGACAGGTCAACCTACGAGCAGTACTTC
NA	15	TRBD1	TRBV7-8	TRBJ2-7	CASSRTGQERYEQYF	TGTGCCAGCAGCAGAACCGGACAGGAACGGTACGAGCAGTACTTC
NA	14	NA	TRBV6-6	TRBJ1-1	CASSGDSMNTEAFF	TGTGCCAGCAGTGGAGACAGCATGAACACTGAAGCTTTCTTT
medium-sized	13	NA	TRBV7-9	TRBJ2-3	CASSPPGTDTQYF	TGTGCCAGCAGCCCCCCTGGAACAGATACGCAGTATTTT
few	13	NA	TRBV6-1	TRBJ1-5	CASRGKVNQPQHF	TGTGCCAGTCGGGGTAAGGTAAATCAGCCCCAGCATTTT
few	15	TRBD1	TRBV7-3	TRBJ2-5	CASSLVGQGKETQYF	TGTGCCAGCAGCTTGGTGGGACAGGGGAAGGAGACCCAGTACTTC
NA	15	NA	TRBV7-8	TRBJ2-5	CASSSQGRDQETQYF	TGTGCCAGCAGCTCACAGGGCCGTGACCAAGAGACCCAGTACTTC
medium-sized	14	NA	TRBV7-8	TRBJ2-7	CASSRTAASYEQYF	TGTGCCAGCAGCCGCACGGCGGCGTCCTACGAGCAGTACTTC
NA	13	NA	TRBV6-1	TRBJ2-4	CASILLPKNIQYF	TGTGCCAGCATCCTTCTTCCCAAAAACATTCAGTACTTC
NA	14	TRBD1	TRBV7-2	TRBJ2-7	CASSRDSLSYEQYF	TGTGCCAGCAGCCGGGACAGCCTCTCCTACGAGCAGTACTTC
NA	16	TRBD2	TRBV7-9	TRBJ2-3	CASTFHLAGRTDTQYF	TGTGCCAGCACCTTCCATTTAGCGGGACGCACAGATACGCAGTATTTT
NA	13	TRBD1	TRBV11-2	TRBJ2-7	CASRHTGVYEQYF	TGTGCCAGCAGGCATACAGGGGTCTACGAGCAGTACTTC
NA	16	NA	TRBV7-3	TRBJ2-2	CASSLSAAGHTGELFF	TGTGCCAGCAGCTTAAGCGCGGCGGGGCACACCGGGGAGCTGTTTTTT
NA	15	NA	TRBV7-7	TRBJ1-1	CASSLGTTGNTEAFF	TGTGCCAGCAGCTTAGGAACGACAGGGAACACTGAAGCTTTCTTT
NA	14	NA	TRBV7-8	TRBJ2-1	CASSLQGGYNEQFF	TGTGCCAGCAGCCTCCAGGGGGGCTACAATGAGCAGTTCTTC
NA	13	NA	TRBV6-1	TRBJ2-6	CASSGSTATVLTF	TGTGCCAGCAGTGGTTCGACGGCCACCGTCCTGACTTTC
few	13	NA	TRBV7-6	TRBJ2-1	CASSLGHNNEQFF	TGTGCCAGCAGCTTGGGACATAACAATGAGCAGTTCTTC
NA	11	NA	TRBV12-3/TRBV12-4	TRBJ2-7	CASSFRIEQYF	TGTGCCAGCAGTTTCCGGATCGAGCAGTACTTC
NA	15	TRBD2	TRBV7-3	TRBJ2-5	CASSRWAGEGNEQYF	TGTGCCAGCAGCCGGTGGGCGGGAGAGGGAAATGAGCAGTACTTC
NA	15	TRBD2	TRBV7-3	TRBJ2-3	CASSLTSYGTDTQYF	TGTGCCAGCAGCTTGACTAGCTATGGGACAGATACGCAGTATTTT
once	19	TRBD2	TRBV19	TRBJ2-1	CASSPPLAGRRSPDNEQFF	TGTGCCAGTAGTCCCCCCCTAGCGGGACGGCGGAGCCCAGACAATGAGCAGTTCTTC
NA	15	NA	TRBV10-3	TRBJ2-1	CATQSGLATYNEQFF	TGTGCCACCCAGTCCGGGCTAGCGACTTACAATGAGCAGTTCTTC